The clone carrying this T cell receptor beta chain showed up just a few times. Its target is unknown. This entry is derived from a study of cytomegalovirus exposure and HLA in healthy donors. Germline CDR1 is SGHDT and CDR2 is YYEEEE. The ends were cut back, 9 bases at V and 2 bases at J, with 15 bases in the middle. The CDR3 contains 14 residues. Use of 60 Vbeta and 13 Jbeta primers characterized the PCR. In the source study's methods: Some 10 million of the 80 million or so unique TCR beta chains counted in a later analysis were shared. Using immunoSEQ multiplex PCR, the repertoire was profiled, and TCRdb retains in-frame clones only, with some absent. V and J calls plus clone size are reproduced from that table; the DNA served to infer D and trimming. The repertoire consists of tens of thousands of clones, with roughly 73% occurring once and the leading ten covering around 4%. Broader study findings: Reportedly, cytomegalovirus status was diagnosed with high sensitivity and specificity. The authors later found HLA-associated TCR beta chains more clonally expanded than equally common others.

V and J are TRBV5-6 and TRBJ1-5; no definite D call. This sequence was found in a male donor in good health and CMV-seropositive. Sequenced: PBMCs. The CDR3 bases are TGTGCCATCCCCCGCGGGTCGCGCAATCAGCCCCAGCATTTT. Its translation: CAIPRGSRNQPQHF.